One sample yielded the 24 T cell receptor beta chains listed below, sequenced in a study of blood T cell repertoires in COVID-19. Method: immunoSEQ multiplex PCR; TCRdb's copy keeps in-frame clones and lacks some. The table lists more than 110,000 clones, around 86% of them singletons, with roughly 3.9% in the top ten. Sequenced material: peripheral blood. The receptors were gathered from a woman older than 75 with acute or convalescent COVID-19.

This clone was counted a single time. This chain connects TRBV9 to TRBJ2-3; D gene uncertain. With 3 bases removed from V and 3 bases from J, the gap between germline ends came to 11 bases. The CDR3 consists of 14 residues. Germline V gene sequence: CDR1 SGDLS, CDR2 YYNGEE. CDR3 residues: CASSATIGTDTQYF. CDR3 nucleotides: TGTGCCAGCAGCGCAACTATCGGGACAGATACGCAGTATTTT.

The chain couples TRBV7-6 to TRBJ1-5, with D hard to call. Trimming took off 1 base at V and 0 bases at J, with 7 bases between the two ends. From germline, CDR1 is SGHVS and CDR2 FNYEAQ. The CDR3 is made up of 15 amino acids. Here the CDR3 DNA reads TGTGCCAGCAGCTTAGGAGGGTATAGCAATCAGCCCCAGCATTTT. This codes for CASSLGGYSNQPQHF.

The genes are TRBV5-5 and TRBJ1-3; D unclear. The CDR3 totals 17 residues. Germline V lookup: CDR1 SGHKS, CDR2 YYEKEE (reference sequence). The V end was cut by 1 base, the J end by 0 bases, with 14 bases between. CDR3 nucleotide sequence: TGTGCCAGCAGCTTGAGGTGGCTCGGGAGCTCTGGAAACACCATATATTTT. This sequence encodes CASSLRWLGSSGNTIYF.

This clone has more than one count but fewer than ten. The gene calls are TRBV7-9 and TRBJ2-1; D might be TRBD2 (6 bases). The germline V gene encodes CDR1 SEHNR and CDR2 FQNEAQ (reference sequence). This CDR3 has 15 residues. Trimming shortened V by 5 bases and J by 4 bases, and 15 bases separated the two germline ends. The CDR3: CASSPRGWTYNEQFF. CDR3 DNA sequence: TGTGCCAGCAGCCCACGGGGGTGGACTTACAATGAGCAGTTCTTC.

The V call is TRBV2, the J call TRBJ1-1; the D gene is possibly TRBD1 (6 bases). The CDR3 contains 13 residues. With 9 bases removed from V and 2 bases from J, the gap between germline ends came to 13 bases. Germline-derived CDR1 and CDR2 are SNHLY and FYNNEI. CDR3 residues: CASRGGVNTEAFF. DNA for the CDR3: TGTGCCAGTCGAGGGGGAGTCAACACTGAAGCTTTCTTT. Full variable domain (outside the CDR3, taken from reference TRBV2 and TRBJ1-1): EPEVTQTPSHQVTQMGQEVILRCVPISNHLYFYWYRQILGQKVEFLVSFYNNEISEKSEIFDDQFSVERPDGSNFTLKIRSTKLEDSAMYFCASRGGVNTEAFFGQGTRLTVV.

This chain connects TRBV18 to TRBJ1-1; D is undetermined. The V end lost 1 base, the J end lost 0 bases, and 12 bases lay between the germline ends. The germline CDR1 and CDR2 sequences are KGHSH and LQKENI. The CDR3 has 16 residues. The CDR3: CASSPQSGFMNTEAFF. In DNA, the CDR3 is TGTGCCAGCTCACCACAGTCAGGTTTTATGAACACTGAAGCTTTCTTT.

The CDR3 loop is CASSELGGEPIEQFF. The CDR3 DNA reads TGTGCCAGCAGTGAACTCGGCGGGGAACCAATAGAGCAGTTCTTC. The chain uses TRBV6-1 and TRBJ2-1, with a possible D match to TRBD2 (6 bases). The length of the CDR3 is 15 residues. V was cut by 2 bases and J by 10 bases, with 18 bases left in between. Germline V gives CDR1 MNHNS, CDR2 SASEGT.

V usage is TRBV3-1 (or the pseudogene TRBV3-2) and J usage is TRBJ1-2; D gene unclear. The germline V gene encodes CDR1 LGHDT and CDR2 YNNKEL (reference sequence). CDR3 length: 13 amino acids. V was clipped by 3 bases and J by 8 bases, with 13 bases between them. The CDR3 sequence: CASSQDLSGGYTF. The CDR3 region has the DNA TGTGCCAGCAGCCAGGACCTATCGGGAGGCTACACCTTC.

The V and J genes are TRBV11-3 and TRBJ2-1, with D perhaps matching TRBD1 (6 bases). CDR3 length equals 13 residues. Trimming took 4 bases from V and 9 from J, leaving 13 bases between them. The germline CDR1 and CDR2 sequences are SGHNT and YENEEA. In DNA, the CDR3 is TGTGCCAGCAGCTACAGCAGAGGGGGTGAGCAGTTCTTC. Amino acids: CASSYSRGGEQFF.

The CDR3 loop is CASSELGRSNEKLFF. The DNA for the CDR3 is TGTGCCAGCAGTGAGTTGGGGAGGAGTAATGAAAAACTGTTTTTT. The rearrangement joins TRBV28 to TRBJ1-4; D is unclear. Germline CDR1 and CDR2: MDHEN and SYDVKM. The V and J ends lost 5 bases and 4 bases respectively, with 14 bases between them. This CDR3 is built from 15 residues.

The chain carries TRBV24-1 and TRBJ2-1, with D possibly TRBD2 on 5 matching bases. CDR1 is KGHDR, CDR2 SFDVKD, per germline. Trimming took off 5 bases at V and 6 bases at J, with 16 bases between the two ends. The CDR3 spans 15 residues. CDR3 region: CATSGGTGSVNEQFF. The CDR3 DNA follows: TGTGCCACCAGTGGCGGTACGGGATCGGTCAATGAGCAGTTCTTC.

This clone appeared a few times. CDR3 sequence: CASSLRQGTTEAFF. The CDR3 DNA reads TGTGCCAGCAGCCTTCGACAGGGGACGACTGAAGCTTTCTTT. The chain couples TRBV3-1 (or the pseudogene TRBV3-2) to TRBJ1-1; 8 bases are shared with TRBD1. J was trimmed by 5 bases and V by 4 bases; bases with no gene match: 6. Per germline, CDR1 LGHDT and CDR2 YNNKEL (reference sequence). This CDR3 region has 14 residues.

This chain joins TRBV27 and TRBJ2-7; a possible D gene is TRBD2 (5 bases). Trimming removed 3 bases from V and 6 bases from J, with 9 bases in between. CDR1 is MNHEY and CDR2 is SMNVEV in the germline V gene (reference sequence). The CDR3 totals 12 residues. The CDR3 coding sequence is TGTGCCAGCAGTTTCGGAGGAGGCGAGCAGTACTTC. It yields the protein CASSFGGGEQYF.

The chain combines TRBV5-1 with TRBJ1-3; TRBD1 matches at 10 bases. From germline, CDR1 is SGHRS and CDR2 YFSETQ. Trimming at V came to 3 bases and at J to 6 bases, leaving 3 bases not matched to a gene. The CDR3 covers 14 residues. The chain's CDR3 is CASSYGTGVNTIYF. In DNA form, the CDR3 reads TGCGCCAGCAGCTACGGGACAGGGGTAAACACCATATATTTT.

This clone turned up a few times. This chain connects TRBV5-1 to TRBJ1-1; perhaps TRBD1 as D (5 bases). Per germline, CDR1 SGHRS and CDR2 YFSETQ. Trimming removed 0 bases from V and 8 bases from J, with 20 bases in between. The CDR3 spans 16 residues. DNA of the CDR3: TGCGCCAGCAGCTTGGGCGGCGGAGGGCCCTACAGGGAAGCTTTCTTT. Translation gives CASSLGGGGPYREAFF.

The J gene is TRBJ1-2, the V gene TRBV5-4; D is perhaps TRBD1 (5 bases). The V end was cut by 4 bases, the J end by 4 bases, with 11 bases between. The germline CDR1 and CDR2 sequences are SGHNT and YYREEE (reference sequence). The CDR3 totals 13 residues. This chain's CDR3 is CASSPGQIYGYTF. The DNA for the CDR3 is TGTGCCAGCAGCCCCGGACAAATCTATGGCTACACCTTC.

The chain uses TRBV5-8 and TRBJ2-3, with 8 bases matching TRBD2. The CDR3 sequence is 16 residues long. V shed 4 bases and J 6 bases; nucleotides not matched to a gene: 13. Germline lookup yields CDR1 SGHTS and CDR2 YDEGEE. CDR3 region: CASSPPLAGGGDTQYF. CDR3 in DNA: TGTGCCAGCAGCCCCCCCTTGGCGGGAGGCGGCGATACGCAGTATTTT.

This clone was observed a few times. DNA for the CDR3: TGTGCCAGCTCACTGATGACCGGGACATCTAACTATGGCTACACCTTC. Protein product: CASSLMTGTSNYGYTF. The chain links TRBV18 to TRBJ1-2, with TRBD1 as a possible D gene (6 bases). V shed 4 bases and J shed 0 bases, with 15 bases lying between them. The CDR3 is made up of 16 amino acids. Germline V gene sequence: CDR1 KGHSH, CDR2 LQKENI.

The chain couples TRBV5-1 to TRBJ2-3, with 9 bases identical to TRBD1. This CDR3 is 18 amino acids long. Germline-derived CDR1 and CDR2 are SGHRS and YFSETQ. The J segment lost 1 base and the V segment lost 4 bases, leaving 13 bases of the junction unmatched. CDR3 loop: CASSVLPGTGYGTDTQYF. The DNA for the CDR3 is TGCGCCAGCAGCGTGTTACCCGGGACAGGGTATGGCACAGATACGCAGTATTTT.

The V gene is TRBV5-1, the J gene TRBJ2-1; 12 bases match TRBD2. V gave up 4 bases and J gave up 6 bases; unmatched junction bases: 5. The CDR3 sequence is 15 residues long. The V gene's germline CDR1 is SGHRS and CDR2 YFSETQ. In nucleotides, the CDR3 is TGCGCCAGCAGCACGACTAGCGGGAGTGTCAATGAGCAGTTCTTC. Translation: CASSTTSGSVNEQFF.

The chain joins TRBV28 to TRBJ2-3; D is unclear. The CDR3 consists of 16 residues. Deletions cut 4 bases from V and 2 bases from J, with 16 bases between. Germline V gene sequence: CDR1 MDHEN, CDR2 SYDVKM. CDR3 bases: TGTGCCAGCAGTTCGTCCCACTCCATAATCACAGATACGCAGTATTTT. It encodes CASSSSHSIITDTQYF.

V is TRBV28 and J is TRBJ1-4; D gene ambiguous. Germline CDR1 is MDHEN and CDR2 is SYDVKM. The length of the CDR3 is 12 residues. The V end lost 6 bases, the J end lost 7 bases, and 9 bases lay between the germline ends. The CDR3 here is CASSQAIEKLFF. The CDR3, as DNA: TGTGCCAGCAGCCAAGCAATTGAAAAACTGTTTTTT.

This clone has just a few counts. This chain joins TRBV5-1 and TRBJ1-1; 9 bases align to TRBD1. With V trimmed by 0 bases and J by 7 bases, 7 bases remained unmatched. CDR1 SGHRS and CDR2 YFSETQ come from the germline V gene. The CDR3 runs 15 residues. The CDR3 DNA reads as TGCGCCAGCAGCTTGGCCGGGACAGGGAATGGTGAAGCTTTCTTT. This sequence encodes CASSLAGTGNGEAFF. The whole variable domain, remainder taken from reference TRBV5-1 and TRBJ1-1, is KAGVTQTPRYLIKTRGQQVTLSCSPISGHRSVSWYQQTPGQGLQFLFEYFSETQRNKGNFPGRFSGRQFSNSRSEMNVSTLELGDSALYLCASSLAGTGNGEAFFGQGTRLTVV.

The V and J genes are TRBV18 and TRBJ1-2; tentatively, D is TRBD1 (6 bases). This CDR3 comprises 15 residues. Trimming removed 1 base from V and 3 bases from J, with 12 bases in between. Germline V gene sequence: CDR1 KGHSH, CDR2 LQKENI. The CDR3 region has the DNA TGTGCCAGCTCACCACGACAGGAGACTTACTATGGCTACACCTTC. Translating gives CASSPRQETYYGYTF. The full variable domain, completed using reference TRBV18 and TRBJ1-2, is NAGVMQNPRHLVRRRGQEARLRCSPMKGHSHVYWYRQLPEEGLKFMVYLQKENIIDESGMPKERFSAEFPKEGPSILRIQQVVRGDSAAYFCASSPRQETYYGYTFGSGTRLTVV.